This T cell receptor beta chain is drawn from a study of T-cell reconstitution after alpha-beta-depleted transplantation in children. V lost 4 bases, J lost 10 bases, and 8 bases lay in between. The CDR3 spans 11 residues. The V gene's germline CDR1 is MNHNS and CDR2 SASEGT. Construction of the TCRbeta library involved unique molecular identifiers. MiXCR, run by TCRdb on the PCR reads, gives a single entry per CDR3 protein. The sample carries about 420,000 distinct CDR3 sequences, about 16% recorded once. This clonotype occurred a few times. The receptor was derived from a boy in the first two years of life who had a stem cell transplant for Wiskott-Aldrich syndrome, so the T cells may come from the graft donor. The chain employs TRBV6-1 and TRBJ2-1; D is uncertain. Sequences were derived from PBMCs, mostly from graft donor cells, sampled 360 days after TCRalphabeta/CD19-depleted stem cell transplant. CDR3 loop: CASSATREQFF. The CDR3 DNA reads as TGTGCCAGCAGTGCAACCAGGGAGCAGTTCTTC.